This is a list of T cell receptor beta chains from one sample in a study of spatial heterogeneity in lung cancer. TCRdb ran MiXCR on the 5' RACE reads and lists one entry per CDR3 protein. Here the sample spans about 92,000 distinct CDR3 sequences, about 12% being singletons. The sequencing here drew on PBMCs, taken at surgery. These receptors came from a male donor with early-stage non-small cell lung cancer. Each CDR3 is given with its conserved first and last residue. D genes are given only for firm matches.

j_gene | d_gene | len | v_gene | CDR3aa
TRBJ2-1 | . | 15 | TRBV7-3 | CASSLSGQRNNEQFF
TRBJ2-3 | . | 14 | TRBV27 | CASSPQRLPDTQYF
TRBJ2-2 | . | 15 | TRBV5-1 | CASSWRDRNTGELFF
TRBJ1-6 | . | 18 | TRBV20-1 | CSAPDRWAAESYNSPLHF
TRBJ2-2 | . | 13 | TRBV12-3/TRBV12-4 | CASSRQDKGELFF
TRBJ1-5 | . | 16 | TRBV2 | CASSEAGSPGDQPQHF
TRBJ1-2 | TRBD1 | 16 | TRBV9 | CASSLQGSLTNYGYTF
TRBJ2-7 | TRBD1 | 14 | TRBV7-2 | CASSLDRGLYEQYF
TRBJ1-1 | . | 14 | TRBV7-2 | CASSLARGGTEAFF
TRBJ2-3 | TRBD2 | 13 | TRBV7-2 | CASRIAGEDTQYF
TRBJ2-2 | . | 15 | TRBV7-2 | CASSFQLLNTGELFF
TRBJ2-7 | . | 15 | TRBV27 | CASSFNRGGSYEQYF
TRBJ2-3 | TRBD2 | 17 | TRBV12-3/TRBV12-4 | CASRRGVGLAGKDTQYF
TRBJ2-6 | . | 17 | TRBV10-3 | CAISDGPPGSGANVLTF
TRBJ2-7 | . | 13 | TRBV7-2 | CASSSGPYYEQYF
TRBJ1-1 | . | 15 | TRBV6-1 | CASTQTSEANTEAFF
TRBJ2-2 | TRBD1 | 15 | TRBV5-1 | CASSLGQGITGELFF
TRBJ2-3 | TRBD2 | 16 | TRBV10-3 | CAISEGLNREGYTQYF
TRBJ2-6 | . | 19 | TRBV9 | CASSVEGGRTGSGANVLTF
TRBJ2-7 | TRBD2 | 15 | TRBV19 | CASSMSSGGTYEQYF
TRBJ2-2 | TRBD1 | 15 | TRBV7-2 | CASSLVGQATGELFF
TRBJ2-3 | . | 13 | TRBV5-6 | CASSWFMTDTQYF
TRBJ2-5 | . | 13 | TRBV4-1 | CASSQDLEETQYF
TRBJ2-5 | . | 13 | TRBV5-1 | CASTRRGEETQYF
TRBJ2-1 | TRBD1 | 12 | TRBV2 | CASDRENNEQFF
TRBJ2-7 | TRBD2 | 16 | TRBV13 | CASSPSGSFPTYEQYF